This T cell receptor beta chain was retrieved from a study of T cells in Graves' hyperthyroidism and ophthalmopathy. The table lists this clonotype with many counts. What it binds is unknown. Amplification of TCR beta CDR3 regions used RNA as the template. An initial round of RT-PCR targeting the TCR CDR3 relied on the HTBI primer set. MiXCR, run by TCRdb on the multiplex PCR reads, gives a single entry per CDR3 protein. This table holds hundreds of thousands of distinct CDR3 sequences, 13% found once. The CDR3 loop spans 12 amino acids. The V end lost 4 bases, the J end lost 4 bases, and 7 bases lay between the germline ends. Germline-derived CDR1 and CDR2 are SNHLY and FYNNEI. Regarding the study as a whole: A model using 13 V-J features told ophthalmopathy apart from stable hyperthyroidism.

Lactation, pregnancy, other autoimmune disease or uncontrolled infection excluded patients. The study based diagnoses on clinical symptoms, serum thyroxine and TRAb, thyroid ultrasound and orbital computed tomography. The source is a woman in her late teens or twenties with Graves' hyperthyroidism. The sequenced material came from blood. The chain uses TRBV2 and TRBJ1-2, with D uncertain. DNA of the CDR3: TGTGCCAGCAGTGGCGAGGGCTATGGCTACACCTTC. Amino acids: CASSGEGYGYTF.